This T cell receptor beta chain emerged from a study of shared clonotypes between healthy human individuals. Study results and caveats: Rarefaction showed sorted-subset sequencing was incomplete despite large depth. The researchers took only blood, and tissue repertoires probably look different.

Method: immunoSEQ multiplex PCR; TCRdb's copy keeps in-frame clones and lacks some. Here the sample spans about 2.4 million clones, over 85% being singletons. The donors were adults (healthy and HIV-negative) with no recent acute infections or vaccinations. Splitting of CD4+ cells produced CD45RA+ naive and CD45RA-negative memory subsets. Comment on this clone: Its antigen is undetermined. Other DNA sequences in this specimen translate into the identical CDR3.

Germline CDR1 reads SGHDN; CDR2 reads FVKESK. The germline V and J ends were trimmed by 9 bases and 2 bases, with 13 bases remaining between them. The CDR3 runs 13 residues. Material for sequencing was naive CD4+ T cells from PBMCs. Subset given: CD45RA+ positively selected. The receptor was derived from a man between 18 and 35 years old in good health. Some clones in this sample may be carry-over from other donors' samples. The chain joins TRBV14 to TRBJ2-5; D is perhaps TRBD2 (5 bases). The CDR3 nucleotides are TGTGCCAGTTCTCGGGGAGCGCAAGAGACCCAGTACTTC. It specifies CASSRGAQETQYF. Full variable domain (outside the CDR3, taken from reference TRBV14 and TRBJ2-5): EAGVTQFPSHSVIEKGQTVTLRCDPISGHDNLYWYRRVMGKEIKFLLHFVKESKQDESGMPNNRFLAERTGGTYSTLKVQPAELEDSGVYFCASSRGAQETQYFGPGTRLLVL.